This entry concerns a single T cell receptor beta chain. The entry originates in a study of T-cell reconstitution after alpha-beta-depleted transplantation in children. With 1 base removed from V and 2 bases from J, the gap between germline ends came to 13 bases. CDR1 and CDR2 (germline): MGHRA, YSYEKL. This CDR3 has 16 amino acids. TCRbeta library construction was performed incorporating unique molecular identifiers. TCRdb fed the PCR reads into MiXCR, producing one record per CDR3 protein. The sample yields around 600,000 distinct CDR3 sequences, about 23% seen once. The V call is TRBV4-1, the J call TRBJ2-3; D gene uncertain. The source is a boy less than two years old who had a stem cell transplant for acute myeloid leukemia, so the T cells may come from the graft donor. Sequences were derived from PBMCs, mostly from graft donor cells, sampled 360 days after TCRalphabeta/CD19-depleted stem cell transplant. In DNA, the CDR3 is TGCGCCAGCAGCCAAGTAGGGCAGTCGATCACAGATACGCAGTATTTT. Translating gives CASSQVGQSITDTQYF.